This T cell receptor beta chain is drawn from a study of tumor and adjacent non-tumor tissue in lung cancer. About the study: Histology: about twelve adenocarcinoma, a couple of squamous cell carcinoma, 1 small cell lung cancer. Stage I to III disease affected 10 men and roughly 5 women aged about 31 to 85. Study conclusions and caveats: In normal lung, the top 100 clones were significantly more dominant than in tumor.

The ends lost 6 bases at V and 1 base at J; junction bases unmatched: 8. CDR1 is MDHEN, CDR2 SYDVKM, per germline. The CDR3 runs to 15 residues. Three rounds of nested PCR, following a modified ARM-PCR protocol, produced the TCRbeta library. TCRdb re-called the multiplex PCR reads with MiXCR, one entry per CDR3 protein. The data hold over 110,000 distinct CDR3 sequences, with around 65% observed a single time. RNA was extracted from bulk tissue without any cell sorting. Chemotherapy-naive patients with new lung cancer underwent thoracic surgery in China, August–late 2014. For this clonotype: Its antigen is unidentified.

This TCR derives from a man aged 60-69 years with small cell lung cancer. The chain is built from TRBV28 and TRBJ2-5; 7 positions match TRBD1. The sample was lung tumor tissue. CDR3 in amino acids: CASSLGQQGQETQYF. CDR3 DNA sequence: TGTGCCAGCAGCCTGGGACAGCAAGGCCAAGAGACCCAGTACTTC.